Sequencing of this T cell receptor beta chain was carried out in a study of T cell responses to AZD1222 COVID-19 vaccine. Study context: Second doses were pooled across both intervals (about 4 or about 12 weeks).

Study findings and constraints: Donors skewed white British and female; clonal diversity was possibly underestimated.

A remark on this clone: Its matching antigen is unknown.

This table comes from immunoSEQ multiplex PCR, and its TCRdb copy is limited to in-frame clones, with some not included. Of 85,000 to 90,000 clones listed, 90% are singletons. Sample: peripheral blood, taken on day 0 of AZD1222 vaccination. The TCR originated in an adult in good health.

The CDR3 DNA sequence: TGTGCCAGCAGTGAGGGACAGGGTAATGGCTACACCTTC. As protein: CASSEGQGNGYTF. The chain is built from TRBV2 and TRBJ1-2, with 9 bases aligning to TRBD1. This CDR3 contains 13 residues. J lost 6 bases, V lost 3 bases, and 2 bases had no gene match. The germline gives CDR1 SNHLY, CDR2 FYNNEI. The full variable domain, rest sourced from reference TRBV2 and TRBJ1-2, is EPEVTQTPSHQVTQMGQEVILRCVPISNHLYFYWYRQILGQKVEFLVSFYNNEISEKSEIFDDQFSVERPDGSNFTLKIRSTKLEDSAMYFCASSEGQGNGYTFGSGTRLTVV.